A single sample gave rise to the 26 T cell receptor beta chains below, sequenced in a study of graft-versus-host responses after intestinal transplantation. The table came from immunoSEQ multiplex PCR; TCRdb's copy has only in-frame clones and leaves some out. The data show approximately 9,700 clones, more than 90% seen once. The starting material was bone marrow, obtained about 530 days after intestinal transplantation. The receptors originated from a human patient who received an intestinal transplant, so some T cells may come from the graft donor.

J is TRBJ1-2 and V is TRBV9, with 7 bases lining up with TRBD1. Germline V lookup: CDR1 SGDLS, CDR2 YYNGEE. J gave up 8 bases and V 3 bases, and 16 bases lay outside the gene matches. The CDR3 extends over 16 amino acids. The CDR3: CASSANPGQPVSGYTF. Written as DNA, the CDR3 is TGTGCCAGCAGCGCGAATCCGGGACAGCCTGTGTCGGGCTACACCTTC. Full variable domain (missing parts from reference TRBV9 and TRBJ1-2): DSGVTQTPKHLITATGQRVTLRCSPRSGDLSVYWYQQSLDQGLQFLIQYYNGEERAKGNILERFSAQQFPDLHSELNLSSLELGDSALYFCASSANPGQPVSGYTFGSGTRLTVV.

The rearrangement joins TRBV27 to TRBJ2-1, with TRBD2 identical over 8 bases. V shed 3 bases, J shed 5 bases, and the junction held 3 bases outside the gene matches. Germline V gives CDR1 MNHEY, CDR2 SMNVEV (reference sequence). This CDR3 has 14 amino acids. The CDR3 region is CASSLGREDNEQFF. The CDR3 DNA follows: TGTGCCAGCAGTTTGGGGCGGGAGGACAATGAGCAGTTCTTC.

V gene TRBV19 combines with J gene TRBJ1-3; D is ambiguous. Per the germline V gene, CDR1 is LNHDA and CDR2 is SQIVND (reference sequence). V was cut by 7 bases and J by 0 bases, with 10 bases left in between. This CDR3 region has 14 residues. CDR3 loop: CASKPIGSGNTIYF. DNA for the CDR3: TGTGCCAGTAAACCCATCGGCTCTGGAAACACCATATATTTT.

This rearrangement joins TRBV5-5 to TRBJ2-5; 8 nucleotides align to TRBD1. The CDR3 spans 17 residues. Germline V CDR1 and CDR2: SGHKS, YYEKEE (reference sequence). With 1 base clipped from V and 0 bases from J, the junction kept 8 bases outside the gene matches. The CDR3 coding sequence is TGTGCCAGCAGCTTGAGGCAGGGGGCACGGTACCAAGAGACCCAGTACTTC. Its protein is CASSLRQGARYQETQYF.

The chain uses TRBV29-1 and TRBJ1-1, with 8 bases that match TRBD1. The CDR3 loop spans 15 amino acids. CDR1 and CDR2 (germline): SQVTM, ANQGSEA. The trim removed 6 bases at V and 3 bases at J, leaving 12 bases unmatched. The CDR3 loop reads CSVHHPETGDTEAFF. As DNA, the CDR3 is TGCAGCGTCCACCACCCCGAGACAGGGGACACTGAAGCTTTCTTT.

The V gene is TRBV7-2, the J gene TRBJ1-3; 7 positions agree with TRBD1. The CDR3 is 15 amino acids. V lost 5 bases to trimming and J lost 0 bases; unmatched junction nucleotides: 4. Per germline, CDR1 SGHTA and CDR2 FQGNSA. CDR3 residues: CASSPGQSSGNTIYF. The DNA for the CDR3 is TGTGCCAGCAGCCCGGGACAGAGCTCTGGAAACACCATATATTTT.

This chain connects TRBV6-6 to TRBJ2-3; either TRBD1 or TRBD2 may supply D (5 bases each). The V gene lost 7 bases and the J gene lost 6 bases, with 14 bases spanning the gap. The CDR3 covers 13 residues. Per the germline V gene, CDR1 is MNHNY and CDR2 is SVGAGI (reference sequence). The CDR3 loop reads CASIGGVGDTQYF. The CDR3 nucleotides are TGTGCCAGCATTGGGGGAGTGGGTGATACGCAGTATTTT.

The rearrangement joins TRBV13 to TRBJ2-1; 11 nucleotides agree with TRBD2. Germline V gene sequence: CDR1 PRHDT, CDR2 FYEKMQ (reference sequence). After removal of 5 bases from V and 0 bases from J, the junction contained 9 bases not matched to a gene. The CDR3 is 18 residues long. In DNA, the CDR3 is TGTGCCAGCAGCCCGGGACTAGCGGCTTACAACTCCTACAATGAGCAGTTCTTC. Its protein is CASSPGLAAYNSYNEQFF.

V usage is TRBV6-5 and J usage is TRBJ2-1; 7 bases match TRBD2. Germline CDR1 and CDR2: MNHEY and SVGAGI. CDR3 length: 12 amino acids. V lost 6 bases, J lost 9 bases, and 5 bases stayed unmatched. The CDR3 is CASSPGGSEQFF. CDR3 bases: TGTGCCAGCAGCCCCGGCGGGAGTGAGCAGTTCTTC.

The CDR3 bases are TGTGCCAGCAAGCAGGGCGAACAGCCCCAGCATTTT. Its protein product is CASKQGEQPQHF. V gene TRBV6-1 combines with J gene TRBJ1-5; the D gene is possibly TRBD1 (5 bases). CDR1 MNHNS and CDR2 SASEGT come from the germline V gene. The CDR3 spans 12 residues. V lost 7 bases, J lost 7 bases, and 11 bases lay in between.

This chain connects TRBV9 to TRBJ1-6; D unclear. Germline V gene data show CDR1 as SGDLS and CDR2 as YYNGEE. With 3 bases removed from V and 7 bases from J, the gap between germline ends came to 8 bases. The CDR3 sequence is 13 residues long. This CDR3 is CASSGRINSPLHF. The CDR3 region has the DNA TGTGCCAGCAGCGGACGGATAAATTCACCCCTCCACTTT.

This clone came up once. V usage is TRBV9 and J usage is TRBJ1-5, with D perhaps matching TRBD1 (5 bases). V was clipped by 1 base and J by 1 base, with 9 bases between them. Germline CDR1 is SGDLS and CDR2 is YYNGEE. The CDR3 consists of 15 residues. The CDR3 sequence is CASSVTGDSNQPQHF. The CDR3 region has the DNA TGTGCCAGCAGCGTAACCGGGGACAGCAATCAGCCCCAGCATTTT.

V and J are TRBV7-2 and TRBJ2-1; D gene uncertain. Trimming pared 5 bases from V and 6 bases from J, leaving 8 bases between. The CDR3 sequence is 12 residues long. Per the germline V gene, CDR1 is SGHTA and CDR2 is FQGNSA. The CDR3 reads CASSHPSNEQFF. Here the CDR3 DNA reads TGTGCCAGCAGCCACCCTAGCAATGAGCAGTTCTTC.

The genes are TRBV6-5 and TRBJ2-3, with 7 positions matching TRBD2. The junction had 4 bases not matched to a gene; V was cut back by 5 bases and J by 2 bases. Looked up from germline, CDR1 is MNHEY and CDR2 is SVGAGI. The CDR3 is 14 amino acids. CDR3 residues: CASSATSVTDTQYF. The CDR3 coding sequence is TGTGCCAGCAGTGCAACTAGCGTCACAGATACGCAGTATTTT.

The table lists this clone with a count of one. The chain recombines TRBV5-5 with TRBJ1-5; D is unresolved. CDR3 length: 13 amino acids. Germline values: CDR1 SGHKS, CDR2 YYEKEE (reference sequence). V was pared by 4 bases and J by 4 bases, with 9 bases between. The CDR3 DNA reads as TGTGCCAGCAGCCTTGACTGGAATCAGCCCCAGCATTTT. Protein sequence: CASSLDWNQPQHF.

The CDR3 coding sequence is TGTGCCAGCTCCCCATGGGAGAGCTCCTACAATGAGCAGTTCTTC. This codes for CASSPWESSYNEQFF. The V call is TRBV18, the J call TRBJ2-1; D perhaps matches TRBD2 (5 bases). This CDR3 is built from 15 residues. Between the trimmed V and J ends, which lost 6 bases and 0 bases, there was a span of 12 bases. Germline CDR1 and CDR2: KGHSH and LQKENI.

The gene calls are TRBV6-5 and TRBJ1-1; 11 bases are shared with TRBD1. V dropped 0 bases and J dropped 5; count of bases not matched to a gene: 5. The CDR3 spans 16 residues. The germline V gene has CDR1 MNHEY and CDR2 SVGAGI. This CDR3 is CASSYSRTGGFTEAFF. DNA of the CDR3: TGTGCCAGCAGTTACTCTAGGACAGGGGGCTTTACTGAAGCTTTCTTT.

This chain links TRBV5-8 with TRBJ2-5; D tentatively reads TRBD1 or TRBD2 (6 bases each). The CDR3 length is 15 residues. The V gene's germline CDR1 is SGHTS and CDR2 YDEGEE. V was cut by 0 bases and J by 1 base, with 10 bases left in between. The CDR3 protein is CASSLEGGSQETQYF. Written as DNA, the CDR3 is TGTGCCAGCAGCTTGGAGGGGGGAAGCCAAGAGACCCAGTACTTC.

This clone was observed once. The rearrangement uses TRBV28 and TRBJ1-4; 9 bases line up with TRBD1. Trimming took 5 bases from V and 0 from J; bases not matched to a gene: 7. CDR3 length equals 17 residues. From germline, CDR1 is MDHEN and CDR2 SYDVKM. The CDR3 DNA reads TGTGCCAGCAGTATCCGACAGGGGGATGCAACTAATGAAAAACTGTTTTTT. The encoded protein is CASSIRQGDATNEKLFF.

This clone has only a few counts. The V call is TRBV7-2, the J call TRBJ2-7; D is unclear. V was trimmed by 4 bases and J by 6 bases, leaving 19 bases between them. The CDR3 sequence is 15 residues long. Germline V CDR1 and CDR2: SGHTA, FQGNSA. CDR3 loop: CASSYTTLGYGEQYF. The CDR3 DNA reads TGTGCCAGCAGCTATACTACACTCGGGTACGGCGAGCAGTACTTC.

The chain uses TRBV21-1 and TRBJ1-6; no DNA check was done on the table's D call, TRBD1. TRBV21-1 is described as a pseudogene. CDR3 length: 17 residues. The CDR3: CASSKASGQRYNSPLHF. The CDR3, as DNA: TGTGCCAGCAGCAAAGCGTCGGGACAGAGATATAATTCACCCCTCCACTTT.

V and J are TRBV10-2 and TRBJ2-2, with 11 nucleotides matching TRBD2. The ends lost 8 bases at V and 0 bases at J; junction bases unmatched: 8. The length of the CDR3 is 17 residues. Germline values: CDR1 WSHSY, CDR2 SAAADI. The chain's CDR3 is CASGTSGGGSNTGELFF. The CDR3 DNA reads TGCGCCAGCGGTACTAGCGGGGGAGGCTCGAACACCGGGGAGCTGTTTTTT.

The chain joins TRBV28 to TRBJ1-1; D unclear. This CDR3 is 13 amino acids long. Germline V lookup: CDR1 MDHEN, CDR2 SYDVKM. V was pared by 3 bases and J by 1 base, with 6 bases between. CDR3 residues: CASSFRANTEAFF. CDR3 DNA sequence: TGTGCCAGCAGTTTCAGAGCGAACACTGAAGCTTTCTTT.

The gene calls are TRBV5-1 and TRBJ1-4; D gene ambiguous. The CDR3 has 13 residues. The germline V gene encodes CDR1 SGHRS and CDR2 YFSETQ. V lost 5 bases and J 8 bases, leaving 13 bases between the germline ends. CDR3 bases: TGCGCCAGCAGAGCGGGAAGAGGAGAAAAACTGTTTTTT. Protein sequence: CASRAGRGEKLFF.

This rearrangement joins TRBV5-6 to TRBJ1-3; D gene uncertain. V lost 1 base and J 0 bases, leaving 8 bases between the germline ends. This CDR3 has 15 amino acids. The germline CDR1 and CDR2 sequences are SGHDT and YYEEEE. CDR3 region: CASSLRGPSGNTIYF. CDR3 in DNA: TGTGCCAGCAGCTTGAGAGGCCCCTCTGGAAACACCATATATTTT.

CDR3 coding DNA: TGTGCCAGCAGTCTCGGACAGGGCTATGGCTACACCTTC. This codes for CASSLGQGYGYTF. The V call is TRBV7-3, the J call TRBJ1-2; the match to TRBD1 covers 8 bases. Germline CDR1 is SGHTA and CDR2 is FQGTGA. Germline trimming cut 6 bases from V and 4 bases from J; bases unmatched to any gene: 4. This CDR3 contains 13 residues.